One and the same sample provided the 29 T cell receptor beta chains below, sequenced in a study of shared clonotypes between healthy human individuals. Some clones are missing from TCRdb's copy, which holds only in-frame ones; the method was immunoSEQ multiplex PCR. The sample has hundreds of thousands of clones, around three quarters seen once. Sequencing used memory CD4+ T cells sorted from blood. Subset reported: CD45RA-negative fraction. These receptors came from a woman in her 30s in good health.

The chain uses TRBV19 and TRBJ2-7; 9 bases match TRBD1. The CDR3 contains 16 residues. V was clipped by 4 bases and J by 7 bases; unmatched bases: 14. CDR1 is LNHDA and CDR2 is SQIVND in the germline V gene (reference sequence). CDR3 amino acids: CASSRNRGLEPLEQYF. The CDR3 DNA reads as TGTGCCAGTAGTAGGAACAGGGGGCTGGAACCCCTTGAGCAGTACTTC.

The chain has TRBV10-2 and TRBJ2-3; D is unclear. The CDR3 runs 12 residues. Germline assignment: CDR1 WSHSY and CDR2 SAAADI. Between the trimmed V and J ends, which lost 4 bases and 6 bases, there was a span of 8 bases. The CDR3 reads CASSAVWDTQYF. CDR3 coding DNA: TGCGCCAGCAGTGCCGTGTGGGATACGCAGTATTTT.

This clone was observed at least ten times. The V gene is TRBV14, the J gene TRBJ2-1; the match to TRBD2 covers 7 bases. The CDR3 is 16 residues long. CDR1 and CDR2 from the germline V gene are SGHDN and FVKESK. The trim removed 3 bases at V and 4 bases at J, leaving 9 bases unmatched. As DNA, the CDR3 is TGTGCCAGCAGCCACGTGTGGTCTAGCGGATACAATGAGCAGTTCTTC. Its translation: CASSHVWSSGYNEQFF.

The chain carries TRBV9 and TRBJ2-2; the match to TRBD1 covers 10 bases. Germline CDR1 and CDR2: SGDLS and YYNGEE. CDR3 size: 17 residues. V was clipped by 2 bases and J by 2 bases; unmatched bases: 6. The CDR3 spells CASSVTGGLINTGELFF. DNA for the CDR3: TGTGCCAGCAGCGTGACAGGGGGCTTAATTAACACCGGGGAGCTGTTTTTT.

The chain combines TRBV28 with TRBJ1-4; TRBD1 matches at 7 bases. Germline CDR1 MDHEN, CDR2 SYDVKM. This CDR3 has 14 amino acids. V shed 5 bases and J 8 bases; nucleotides not matched to a gene: 8. The CDR3 loop is CASSTRQGQEKLFF. The CDR3 bases are TGTGCCAGCAGTACTCGACAGGGTCAGGAAAAACTGTTTTTT.

The V and J genes are TRBV10-3 and TRBJ1-5; 8 positions match TRBD1. V lost 0 bases and J lost 2; bases outside the gene matches: 3. There are 16 residues in the CDR3. The germline CDR1 and CDR2 sequences are ENHRY and SYGVKD. The CDR3 loop reads CAISESSQGGNQPQHF. In DNA form, the CDR3 reads TGTGCCATCAGTGAGTCCTCACAGGGGGGCAATCAGCCCCAGCATTTT.

The J gene is TRBJ1-3, the V gene TRBV9; 8 nucleotides line up with TRBD1. Germline CDR1 reads SGDLS; CDR2 reads YYNGEE. V gave up 0 bases and J gave up 6 bases; unmatched junction bases: 5. The CDR3 extends over 15 amino acids. The CDR3 spells CASSVDRGSVNTIYF. The CDR3 DNA follows: TGTGCCAGCAGCGTAGACAGGGGGAGTGTAAACACCATATATTTT. Combining the CDR3 with reference TRBV9 and TRBJ1-3 gives the whole variable domain DSGVTQTPKHLITATGQRVTLRCSPRSGDLSVYWYQQSLDQGLQFLIQYYNGEERAKGNILERFSAQQFPDLHSELNLSSLELGDSALYFCASSVDRGSVNTIYFGEGSWLTVV.

The chain combines TRBV7-4 with TRBJ1-1; D unresolved. Germline V gene data show CDR1 as SGHVT and CDR2 as SQSDAQ. The CDR3 contains 12 residues. Trimming removed 7 bases at V and 1 base at J, with 7 bases between. The CDR3 nucleotides are TGTGCCAGCATCATGAGGAACACTGAAGCTTTCTTT. It specifies CASIMRNTEAFF.

This clone was recorded a few times. CDR3 sequence (DNA): TGTGCCAGCAGATTGACAGATGGCTACACCTTC. Amino acid sequence: CASRLTDGYTF. V is TRBV2 and J is TRBJ1-2, with D possibly TRBD1 on 5 matching bases. Trimming took 6 bases from V and 6 from J, leaving 8 bases between them. Germline CDR1 is SNHLY and CDR2 is FYNNEI. CDR3 length: 11 residues.

This clone was recorded once. The chain joins TRBV7-9 to TRBJ2-3; TRBD2 aligns across 9 bases. Germline V CDR1 and CDR2: SEHNR, FQNEAQ (reference sequence). V shed 3 bases and J 6 bases; nucleotides not matched to a gene: 7. The CDR3 covers 15 residues. The CDR3 DNA sequence: TGTGCCAGCAGCTTCTATGCGGGAGGGGGTGATACGCAGTATTTT. Protein: CASSFYAGGGDTQYF. The complete variable domain, with remaining parts taken from reference TRBV7-9 and TRBJ2-3, reads DTGVSQNPRHKITKRGQNVTFRCDPISEHNRLYWYRQTLGQGPEFLTYFQNEAQLEKSRLLSDRFSAERPKGSFSTLEIQRTEQGDSAMYLCASSFYAGGGDTQYFGPGTRLTVL.

This rearrangement joins TRBV4-1 to TRBJ2-5, with 15 bases that match TRBD2. V trimming: 5 bases; J trimming: 2 bases; junction bases outside the gene matches: 12. Germline CDR1 and CDR2: MGHRA and YSYEKL. The CDR3 length is 19 residues. The CDR3 region is CASSGLAGGRGRLQETQYF. Written as DNA, the CDR3 is TGCGCCAGCAGCGGACTAGCGGGAGGGCGGGGGAGGCTGCAAGAGACCCAGTACTTC.

The V call is TRBV19, the J call TRBJ2-7; D is possibly TRBD1 or TRBD2 (6 bases each). The germline V gene encodes CDR1 LNHDA and CDR2 SQIVND (reference sequence). V lost 6 bases, J lost 6 bases, and 18 bases lay in between. The CDR3 extends over 14 amino acids. CDR3 DNA sequence: TGTGCCAGTAGACGAGGGGGAGGCACAGGCGAGCAGTACTTC. Its translation is CASRRGGGTGEQYF.

This chain joins TRBV11-2 and TRBJ2-1; TRBD2 aligns across 11 bases. The CDR3 runs 19 residues. J gave up 2 bases and V 5 bases, and 14 bases lay outside the gene matches. From germline, CDR1 is SGHAT and CDR2 FQNNGV. CDR3 region: CASSPTTSGRSRAYNEQFF. In nucleotides, the CDR3 is TGTGCCAGCAGCCCCACCACTAGCGGGAGATCCAGGGCCTACAATGAGCAGTTCTTC.

This clone has ten or more counts. This rearrangement joins TRBV14 to TRBJ2-1; 10 nucleotides line up with TRBD1. Germline CDR1 is SGHDN and CDR2 is FVKESK. V gave up 3 bases and J gave up 4 bases; unmatched junction bases: 3. The CDR3 is 15 residues long. DNA for the CDR3: TGTGCCAGCAGCCAGACAGGGGGCAGGTACAATGAGCAGTTCTTC. Translated, it gives CASSQTGGRYNEQFF.

This clone was detected only a few times. V is TRBV6-1 and J is TRBJ1-2, with 7 bases that match TRBD1. Germline CDR1 reads MNHNS; CDR2 reads SASEGT. Unmatched junction bases numbered 7, after V lost 4 bases and J lost 2 bases. The CDR3 is 15 amino acids. The CDR3 nucleotides read TGTGCCAGCAGTGGGACGGACAGGATCAACTATGGCTACACCTTC. Translated, it gives CASSGTDRINYGYTF.

This clone came up a few times. J is TRBJ2-6 and V is TRBV7-2; D is ambiguous. The germline V gene encodes CDR1 SGHTA and CDR2 FQGNSA. V lost 4 bases and J 2 bases, leaving 9 bases between the germline ends. The length of the CDR3 is 15 residues. CDR3 loop: CASSYAVAGANVLTF. CDR3 nucleotides: TGTGCCAGCAGCTACGCCGTGGCTGGGGCCAACGTCCTGACTTTC.

The gene calls are TRBV27 and TRBJ1-4; unclear D gene. Germline V gene data show CDR1 as MNHEY and CDR2 as SMNVEV (reference sequence). This CDR3 is 14 amino acids long. V shed 6 bases and J shed 8 bases, with 16 bases lying between them. CDR3 sequence: CASSETRQGEKLFF. In nucleotides, the CDR3 is TGTGCCAGCAGCGAAACCCGTCAAGGGGAAAAACTGTTTTTT.

This clone came up a few times. This chain joins TRBV28 and TRBJ2-7; TRBD2 might be the D (6 bases). Trimming cost V 2 bases and J 0 bases, with 11 bases left between them. The germline V gene has CDR1 MDHEN and CDR2 SYDVKM. The CDR3 has 15 residues. The CDR3 loop reads CASSLAGPSSYEQYF. CDR3 DNA: TGTGCCAGCAGTTTAGCGGGACCTAGCTCCTACGAGCAGTACTTC. The entire variable domain, with the rest obtained from reference TRBV28 and TRBJ2-7, is as follows: DVKVTQSSRYLVKRTGEKVFLECVQDMDHENMFWYRQDPGLGLRLIYFSYDVKMKEKGDIPEGYSVSREKKERFSLILESASTNQTSMYLCASSLAGPSSYEQYFGPGTRLTVT.

This clone was observed a few times. Other nucleotide sequences in the sample specify the same CDR3. The chain couples TRBV28 to TRBJ1-1; TRBD1 is a possible D gene (5 bases). There are 14 residues in the CDR3. From germline, CDR1 is MDHEN and CDR2 SYDVKM. The V and J ends lost 6 bases and 2 bases respectively, with 13 bases between them. DNA for the CDR3: TGTGCCAGCAGGGCGGGACCGACAAACACTGAAGCTTTCTTT. Its protein product is CASRAGPTNTEAFF.

The chain uses TRBV9 and TRBJ1-3, with TRBD1 identical over 7 bases. This CDR3 is built from 16 residues. CDR1 is SGDLS and CDR2 is YYNGEE in the germline V gene. The trim removed 3 bases at V and 8 bases at J, leaving 14 bases unmatched. The CDR3 protein is CASSAGQTSAGDTIYF. The CDR3 bases are TGTGCCAGCAGCGCGGGACAGACCTCCGCAGGGGACACCATATATTTT.

The chain carries TRBV7-2 and TRBJ2-1; TRBD2 aligns across 7 bases. J was trimmed by 4 bases and V by 5 bases; bases with no gene match: 8. This CDR3 contains 15 residues. Germline assignment: CDR1 SGHTA and CDR2 FQGNSA. CDR3 protein: CASSVPGGSYNEQFF. Here the CDR3 DNA reads TGTGCCAGCAGCGTCCCGGGCGGGAGTTACAATGAGCAGTTCTTC. Supplemented by reference TRBV7-2 and TRBJ2-1, the full variable domain reads GAGVSQSPSNKVTEKGKDVELRCDPISGHTALYWYRQSLGQGLEFLIYFQGNSAPDKSGLPSDRFSAERTGGSVSTLTIQRTQQEDSAVYLCASSVPGGSYNEQFFGPGTRLTVL.

Ten or more counts support this clone. The chain couples TRBV29-1 to TRBJ2-6; TRBD1 is a possible D gene (6 bases). The germline CDR1 and CDR2 sequences are SQVTM and ANQGSEA. The CDR3 is 16 amino acids. V was cut by 4 bases and J by 0 bases, with 13 bases left in between. CDR3 bases: TGCAGCGTTGTCCAGGGGCCGAGCTCTGGGGCCAACGTCCTGACTTTC. Translating it yields CSVVQGPSSGANVLTF.

This clone was recorded only once. Other DNA sequences from this sample encode an identical CDR3 as well. The rearrangement uses TRBV5-1 and TRBJ2-1; D not certain. Germline CDR1 and CDR2: SGHRS and YFSETQ. The CDR3 is made up of 15 amino acids. The V end was cut by 2 bases, the J end by 0 bases, with 9 bases between. This chain's CDR3 is CASSLDVSSYNEQFF. The CDR3 DNA sequence: TGCGCCAGCAGCTTAGACGTAAGCTCCTACAATGAGCAGTTCTTC.

The V call is TRBV2, the J call TRBJ1-5, with D possibly matching TRBD1 (6 bases). Germline values: CDR1 SNHLY, CDR2 FYNNEI. The CDR3 is 15 amino acids. Trimming removed 8 bases from V and 1 base from J, with 15 bases in between. The CDR3 loop is CASGKEGGSNQPQHF. DNA for the CDR3: TGTGCCAGCGGAAAGGAGGGGGGAAGCAATCAGCCCCAGCATTTT.

This clone was seen only once. The chain carries TRBV28 and TRBJ1-2, with no clear D. The germline CDR1 and CDR2 sequences are MDHEN and SYDVKM. The length of the CDR3 is 12 residues. The V end lost 5 bases, the J end lost 6 bases, and 10 bases lay between the germline ends. The CDR3 spells CASSPRPHGYTF. DNA of the CDR3: TGTGCCAGCAGTCCCCGTCCGCATGGCTACACCTTC.

This clone has a handful of counts. In DNA, the CDR3 is TGTGCCAGCAGCTTATCGAAAAGCTCTGGAAACACCATATATTTT. Its translation: CASSLSKSSGNTIYF. The chain employs TRBV7-6 and TRBJ1-3; no clear D gene. The CDR3 is made up of 15 amino acids. V dropped 2 bases and J dropped 0 bases, with 8 bases sitting between them. CDR1 is SGHVS and CDR2 is FNYEAQ in the germline V gene.

The chain uses TRBV16 and TRBJ1-2, with D perhaps TRBD1 (6 bases). The CDR3 extends over 13 amino acids. Germline-derived CDR1 and CDR2 are KGHSY and FQNENV. V shed 2 bases and J shed 5 bases, with 9 bases lying between them. CDR3 nucleotide sequence: TGTGCCAGCAGCCAAAGGACAGCTTATGGCTACACCTTC. Its protein product is CASSQRTAYGYTF.

The chain has TRBV2 and TRBJ1-1, with D possibly matching TRBD1 (6 bases). The CDR3 consists of 14 residues. Trimming removed 5 bases from V and 2 bases from J, with 12 bases in between. The V gene's germline CDR1 is SNHLY and CDR2 FYNNEI. DNA for the CDR3: TGTGCCAGCAGTTCACAGGGCCACAACACTGAAGCTTTCTTT. Its translation: CASSSQGHNTEAFF.

The gene calls are TRBV25-1 and TRBJ2-4; 7 bases align to TRBD2. CDR1 and CDR2 (germline): MGHDK, SYGVNS. Losses at the gene ends were 8 bases for V and 5 bases for J; bases not matched to a gene: 3. CDR3 length: 12 residues. This CDR3 is CASFGLENIQYF. DNA for the CDR3: TGTGCCAGCTTCGGACTAGAAAACATTCAGTACTTC.